The 21 T cell receptor beta chains in this list originate from one sample, sequenced in a study of T-cell memory formation after mild COVID-19. TCRdb ran MiXCR on the 5' RACE reads and lists one entry per CDR3 protein. The sample has roughly 42,000 distinct CDR3 sequences, 6% to 8% seen once. What was sequenced was PBMCs or a T cell subset sorted from them (not recorded which). The receptor set was obtained from a man between 18 and 29 years old who had mild COVID-19 (a few samples of this study predate the infection). Cell type and time point are not known.

In this sample, this clonotype turned up a few times. V is TRBV7-8 and J is TRBJ1-1; possibly TRBD1 for D (5 bases). The CDR3 runs 13 residues. Trimming left V 8 bases short and J 1 base short, with 11 bases between. The germline gives CDR1 SGHVS, CDR2 FQNEAQ. The CDR3 region is CASLQGPNTEAFF. The CDR3 DNA is TGTGCCAGCCTCCAGGGACCGAACACTGAAGCTTTCTTT.

This clonotype was picked up many times. J is TRBJ2-3 and V is TRBV5-1; TRBD1 aligns across 9 bases. The CDR3 has 13 amino acids. The V and J ends lost 7 bases and 6 bases, in that order; junction bases with no gene match: 6. In germline, CDR1 is SGHRS, CDR2 YFSETQ. CDR3 nucleotide sequence: TGCGCCAGCGAGGGACAGGGCTTCGATACGCAGTATTTT. Encoded protein: CASEGQGFDTQYF.

Only a few counts were recorded for this clonotype. The chain couples TRBV7-2 to TRBJ2-3; D may be TRBD1 (5 bases). There are 14 residues in the CDR3. Germline CDR1 and CDR2: SGHTA and FQGNSA. The ends were cut back, 8 bases at V and 2 bases at J, with 14 bases in the middle. In nucleotides, the CDR3 is TGTGCCAGCTCTTGGCAGGGATCCACAGATACGCAGTATTTT. It translates to CASSWQGSTDTQYF.

J is TRBJ1-1 and V is TRBV4-1; 8 positions agree with TRBD1. The germline V gene encodes CDR1 MGHRA and CDR2 YSYEKL. The CDR3 is made up of 15 amino acids. V gave up 4 bases and J gave up 9 bases; unmatched junction bases: 13. The CDR3: CASSLTTGVNPQAFF. CDR3 in DNA: TGCGCCAGCAGCCTAACGACAGGGGTTAACCCACAAGCTTTCTTT.

The chain couples TRBV4-1 to TRBJ2-2; 8 bases map to TRBD2. This CDR3 has 14 residues. The junction had 1 base not matched to a gene; V was cut back by 1 base and J by 6 bases. CDR1 and CDR2 from the germline V gene are MGHRA and YSYEKL. Here the CDR3 reads CASSQGSGAGELFF. The CDR3 DNA follows: TGCGCCAGCAGCCAAGGTAGCGGGGCCGGGGAGCTGTTTTTT.

The table lists this clonotype with many counts. The chain combines TRBV5-1 with TRBJ2-2; D possibly corresponds to TRBD2 (5 bases). The germline gives CDR1 SGHRS, CDR2 YFSETQ. The CDR3 spans 14 residues. Trimming left V 1 base short and J 2 bases short, with 6 bases between. CDR3 in DNA: TGCGCCAGCAGCTTGCTAGCCAACACCGGGGAGCTGTTTTTT. Translated: CASSLLANTGELFF. The full variable domain, completed using reference TRBV5-1 and TRBJ2-2, is KAGVTQTPRYLIKTRGQQVTLSCSPISGHRSVSWYQQTPGQGLQFLFEYFSETQRNKGNFPGRFSGRQFSNSRSEMNVSTLELGDSALYLCASSLLANTGELFFGEGSRLTVL.

A word on this clonotype: A read error may be the cause here, since a much bigger clone is one base away. The J gene is TRBJ2-4, the V gene TRBV7-2; D unresolved. V dropped 6 bases and J dropped 0 bases, with 9 bases sitting between them. The CDR3 totals 14 residues. The germline gives CDR1 SGHTA, CDR2 FQGNSA. CDR3 nucleotides: TGTGCCAGCAGATCACGTGTAGCCAAAAACATTCAGTACTTC. Its translation is CASRSRVAKNIQYF.

This clonotype was found a few times. The chain uses TRBV9 and TRBJ2-4, with D possibly matching TRBD1 (6 bases). With 3 bases removed from V and 0 bases from J, the gap between germline ends came to 10 bases. The CDR3 totals 15 residues. Germline V gene sequence: CDR1 SGDLS, CDR2 YYNGEE. The CDR3 coding sequence is TGTGCCAGCAGCGCAGGGGTTTTAGCCAAAAACATTCAGTACTTC. It is translated as CASSAGVLAKNIQYF.

This clonotype turned up a few times. This chain joins TRBV30 and TRBJ2-2; D remains ambiguous. Trimming removed 2 bases from V and 5 bases from J, with 12 bases in between. The CDR3 covers 14 residues. CDR1 GTSNPN and CDR2 SVGIG come from the germline V gene (reference sequence). The CDR3 protein is CAWSLRAWTGELFF. The CDR3 bases are TGTGCCTGGAGTCTTCGGGCTTGGACCGGGGAGCTGTTTTTT.

This clonotype was counted between two and nine times. In DNA, the CDR3 is TGCAGCGATCTTCAAACCGGACAAGGTGTAAATGAGCAGTTCTTC. Translated: CSDLQTGQGVNEQFF. The gene calls are TRBV29-1 and TRBJ2-1; weak D call: TRBD1 (5 bases). This CDR3 region has 15 residues. Germline CDR1 is SQVTM and CDR2 is ANQGSEA. The V gene lost 7 bases and the J gene lost 7 bases, with 23 bases spanning the gap.

The CDR3 sequence is CASSYTFRDSPLHF. The CDR3 DNA reads as TGTGCCAGCAGTTACACGTTCAGGGATTCACCCCTCCACTTT. This chain uses TRBV6-5 with TRBJ1-6; possible D gene TRBD1, 5 bases. V dropped 2 bases and J dropped 8 bases, with 10 bases sitting between them. Germline V gives CDR1 MNHEY, CDR2 SVGAGI. CDR3 size: 14 residues.

This clonotype was seen only a few times. The DNA of the CDR3 is TGTGCCAGCAGTCATGACCGCCTTGGTCTGTTTTTT. Its protein product is CASSHDRLGLFF. The chain employs TRBV12-3 or TRBV12-4 and TRBJ1-4; no reliable D call. The V end was cut by 5 bases, the J end by 14 bases, with 15 bases between. The CDR3 length is 12 residues.

This chain joins TRBV20-1 and TRBJ2-3; 10 positions agree with TRBD2. The CDR3 contains 16 residues. Germline V gene sequence: CDR1 DFQATT, CDR2 SNEGSKA (reference sequence). The J segment lost 6 bases and the V segment lost 1 base, leaving 10 bases of the junction unmatched. The CDR3 region has the DNA TGCAGTGCTAGAGTATTAGCGGGGGGTTCATTGGATACGCAGTATTTT. Amino acid sequence: CSARVLAGGSLDTQYF.

This clonotype was found a few times. The J gene is TRBJ2-3, the V gene TRBV20-1; D is possibly TRBD2 (6 bases). V was trimmed by 0 bases and J by 11 bases, leaving 18 bases between them. Germline assignment: CDR1 DFQATT and CDR2 SNEGSKA (reference sequence). CDR3 length equals 14 residues. The CDR3 DNA is TGCAGTGCTAGAGACTCCCGTGCTAGCGAGAAGCAGTATTTT. As protein: CSARDSRASEKQYF.

V is TRBV7-9 and J is TRBJ1-1; D unclear. V was trimmed by 6 bases and J by 0 bases, leaving 8 bases between them. CDR1 is SEHNR, CDR2 FQNEAQ, per germline (reference sequence). The CDR3 length is 13 residues. CDR3 sequence: CASSGRMNTEAFF. In DNA form, the CDR3 reads TGTGCCAGCAGTGGACGGATGAACACTGAAGCTTTCTTT.

The chain has TRBV20-1 and TRBJ2-3; 8 bases match TRBD1. The CDR3 is made up of 15 amino acids. V shed 5 bases and J 3 bases; nucleotides not matched to a gene: 10. Germline V lookup: CDR1 DFQATT, CDR2 SNEGSKA (reference sequence). In DNA, the CDR3 is TGCAGTGCTTGGGACAGGTTCATGGTAACAGATACGCAGTATTTT. Encoded protein: CSAWDRFMVTDTQYF.

This clonotype was recorded at least ten times. The rearrangement joins TRBV6-5 to TRBJ2-7; the D gene could be TRBD1 or TRBD2 (6 bases each). Trimming stripped 6 bases from V and 7 bases from J, with 19 bases between. CDR1 MNHEY and CDR2 SVGAGI come from the germline V gene. The length of the CDR3 is 14 residues. The CDR3 protein is CASREMWGAREQYV. The CDR3, as DNA: TGTGCCAGCAGGGAGATGTGGGGGGCGAGGGAGCAGTACGTC.

The V and J genes are TRBV5-1 and TRBJ2-3; 10 nucleotides agree with TRBD1. CDR3 length: 18 residues. CDR1 is SGHRS and CDR2 is YFSETQ in the germline V gene. V was pared by 0 bases and J by 4 bases, with 11 bases of the junction left unmatched. The DNA for the CDR3 is TGCGCCAGCAGCTTGGCCGGGACAGGGGCCCTCGGCTCAGATACGCAGTATTTT. Its protein is CASSLAGTGALGSDTQYF.

In this sample, this clonotype turned up a few times. The chain uses TRBV29-1 and TRBJ1-1, with 8 nucleotides matching TRBD1. V trimming: 6 bases; J trimming: 1 base; junction bases outside the gene matches: 7. Germline lookup yields CDR1 SQVTM and CDR2 ANQGSEA. This CDR3 spans 14 amino acids. The CDR3 is CSVPTGDANTEAFF. The CDR3 nucleotides are TGCAGCGTGCCGACAGGGGACGCGAACACTGAAGCTTTCTTT.

V and J are TRBV4-3 and TRBJ1-5; maybe TRBD1 (6 bases). Germline-derived CDR1 and CDR2 are LGHNA and YSLEER. Trimming stripped 4 bases from V and 6 bases from J, with 13 bases between. The CDR3 contains 14 residues. CDR3 region: CASSRGQQGQPQHF. CDR3 coding DNA: TGCGCCAGCAGCCGGGGGCAGCAGGGTCAGCCCCAGCATTTT.

On this clonotype: A much bigger clone sits one base away, suggesting this may be a read error. J is TRBJ2-5 and V is TRBV2, with 7 bases identical to TRBD1. Germline values: CDR1 SNHLY, CDR2 FYNNEI. With V trimmed by 6 bases and J by 1 base, 2 bases remained unmatched. The CDR3 sequence is 13 residues long. The CDR3 here is CASSGDSQETQYF. The CDR3 DNA reads TGTGCCAGCAGCGGGGACAGCCAAGAGACCCAGTACTTC. Using reference TRBV2 and TRBJ2-5 for the parts outside the CDR3, the full variable domain is EPEVTQTPSHQVTQMGQEVILRCVPISNHLYFYWYRQILGQKVEFLVSFYNNEISEKSEIFDDQFSVERPDGSNFTLKIRSTKLEDSAMYFCASSGDSQETQYFGPGTRLLVL.